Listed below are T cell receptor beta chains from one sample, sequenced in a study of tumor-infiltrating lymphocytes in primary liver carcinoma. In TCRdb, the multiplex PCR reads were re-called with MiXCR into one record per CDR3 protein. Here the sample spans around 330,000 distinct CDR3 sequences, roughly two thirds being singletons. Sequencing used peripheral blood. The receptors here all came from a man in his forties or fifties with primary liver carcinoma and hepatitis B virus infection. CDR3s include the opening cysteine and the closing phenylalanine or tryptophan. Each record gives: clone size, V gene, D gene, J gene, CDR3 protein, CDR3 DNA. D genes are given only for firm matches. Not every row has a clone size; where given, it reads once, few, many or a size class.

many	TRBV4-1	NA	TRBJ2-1	CASSQDRGPYNEQFF	TGCGCCAGCAGCCAAGATCGGGGGCCGTACAATGAGCAGTTCTTC
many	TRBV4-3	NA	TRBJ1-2	CASSQDWPGPGYTF	TGCGCCAGCAGCCAAGACTGGCCGGGGCCTGGCTACACCTTC
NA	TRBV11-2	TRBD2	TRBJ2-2	CASSQLAGQHTGELFF	TGTGCCAGCAGCCAGCTAGCGGGACAGCACACCGGGGAGCTGTTTTTT
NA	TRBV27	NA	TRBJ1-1	CASSLQGRTEAFF	TGTGCCAGCAGTTTACAGGGGAGGACTGAAGCTTTCTTT
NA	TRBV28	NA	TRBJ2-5	CASRTARNYQETQYF	TGTGCCAGCAGGACCGCCCGAAACTACCAAGAGACCCAGTACTTC
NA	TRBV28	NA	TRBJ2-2	CASSLGSGFGELFF	TGTGCCAGCAGTTTAGGGAGTGGGTTTGGGGAGCTGTTTTTT
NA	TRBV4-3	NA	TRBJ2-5	CASSQEGNLPWYGQYF	TGCGCCAGCAGCCAAGAGGGGAATCTCCCCTGGTACGGCCAGTACTTC
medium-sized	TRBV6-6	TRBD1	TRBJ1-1	CASSTGGTTEAFF	TGTGCCAGCAGCACAGGGGGGACTACTGAAGCTTTCTTT
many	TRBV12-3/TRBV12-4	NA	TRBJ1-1	CASSLDTDTEAFF	TGCGCCAGCAGCTTGGATACAGACACTGAAGCTTTCTTT
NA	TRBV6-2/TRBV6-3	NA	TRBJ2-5	CASSARPSRKETQYF	TGTGCCAGCAGTGCACGACCCAGCCGAAAGGAGACCCAGTACTTC
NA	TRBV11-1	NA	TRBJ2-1	CASSLSPVASQETQFF	TGTGCCAGCAGCCTATCACCGGTAGCGAGTCAAGAGACCCAGTTCTTC
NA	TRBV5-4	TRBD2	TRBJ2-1	CASSPRGGRANNEQFF	TGCGCCAGCAGCCCCCGGGGGGGGAGGGCTAACAATGAGCAGTTCTTC
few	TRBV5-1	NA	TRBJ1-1	CASSPRGDGTEAFF	TGCGCCAGCAGCCCCCGCGGGGACGGCACTGAAGCTTTCTTT
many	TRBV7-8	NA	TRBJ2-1	CASSARIGYEQFF	TGTGCCAGCAGCGCGCGGATAGGGTATGAGCAGTTCTTC
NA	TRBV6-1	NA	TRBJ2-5	CARREGLETQYF	TGTGCCAGGAGAGAGGGTCTGGAGACCCAGTACTTC
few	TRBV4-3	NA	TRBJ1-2	CASSRDNMEGFYGYTF	TGCGCCAGCAGCCGAGATAATATGGAGGGATTCTATGGCTACACCTTC
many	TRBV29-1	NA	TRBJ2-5	CSVWDPPMGTQYF	TGCAGCGTGTGGGACCCTCCGATGGGGACCCAGTACTTC